This T cell receptor beta chain was captured by sequencing in a study of cytomegalovirus exposure and HLA in healthy donors. Whole-study results and caveats: Immune exposure data for these donors was limited to CMV serostatus. The HLA-A and HLA-B alleles of most subjects were reportedly predicted accurately from TCR beta sequences. According to an earlier analysis, most TCR beta V segments yielded productive rearrangements about 87% or about 30% of the time. Later analysis demonstrated an association between a missense DCLRE1C variant and TCR beta V- and J-gene trimming.

The length of the CDR3 is 13 residues. With 3 bases removed from V and 8 bases from J, the gap between germline ends came to 16 bases. The germline CDR1 and CDR2 sequences are SQVTM and ANQGSEA. A remark on this clone: Its matching antigen is unknown.

The PCR employed 60 Vbeta primers together with 13 Jbeta primers. This table comes from immunoSEQ multiplex PCR, and its TCRdb copy is limited to in-frame clones, with some not included. The listing records approximately 50,000 clones. The receptor was isolated from a man in his late teens or twenties in good health and CMV-seropositive. The source material was PBMCs. The V call is TRBV29-1, the J call TRBJ1-2, with D hard to call. CDR3: CSVEREVVGGYTF. The CDR3 bases are TGCAGCGTTGAGAGGGAAGTTGTGGGGGGCTACACCTTC.